These 31 T cell receptor beta chains came from one sample sequenced in a study of cytomegalovirus exposure and HLA in healthy donors. The PCR contained 60 Vbeta and 13 Jbeta primers. Repertoires were generated with immunoSEQ multiplex PCR, while TCRdb's copy carries only in-frame clones and drops some. The profile shows around 140,000 clones, 82% of them singletons. Sequenced: PBMCs. These TCRs come from a woman between 50 and 59 years old in good health and CMV-seropositive.

As for this clone: It is likely a read error, because the conserved phenylalanine at the end of the CDR3 is missing. The chain combines TRBV7-9 with TRBJ1-1; tentatively, D is TRBD1 (6 bases). V gave up 6 bases and J gave up 4 bases, with 15 bases separating them. The germline V gene has CDR1 SEHNR and CDR2 FQNEAQ (reference sequence). The CDR3 covers 14 residues. CDR3 in DNA: TGTGCCAGCAGACGTTCAGGGGATATCACTGAAGCTTTCTCT. This codes for CASRRSGDITEAFS.

The chain carries TRBV5-1 and TRBJ2-1; 13 bases line up with TRBD2. The CDR3 loop spans 16 amino acids. Germline assignment: CDR1 SGHRS and CDR2 YFSETQ. V lost 0 bases to trimming and J lost 10 bases; unmatched junction nucleotides: 7. The CDR3 is CASSLVGLAGVWEQFF. The CDR3 DNA follows: TGCGCCAGCAGCTTGGTAGGACTAGCGGGGGTCTGGGAGCAGTTCTTC. Variable domain in full (rest from reference TRBV5-1 and TRBJ2-1): KAGVTQTPRYLIKTRGQQVTLSCSPISGHRSVSWYQQTPGQGLQFLFEYFSETQRNKGNFPGRFSGRQFSNSRSEMNVSTLELGDSALYLCASSLVGLAGVWEQFFGPGTRLTVL.

The gene calls are TRBV11-2 and TRBJ2-1, with a tentative D call TRBD1 (6 bases). In germline, CDR1 is SGHAT, CDR2 FQNNGV. The CDR3 runs to 16 residues. Trimming stripped 6 bases from V and 5 bases from J, with 20 bases between. The CDR3 DNA reads TGTGCCAGCAGACACCTAGGAGCAGACAGGAACAATGAGCAGTTCTTC. It encodes CASRHLGADRNNEQFF.

This sequence joins TRBV6-1 and TRBJ1-6, with D possibly matching TRBD1 (5 bases). Looked up from germline, CDR1 is MNHNS and CDR2 is SASEGT. V was trimmed by 8 bases and J by 3 bases, leaving 11 bases between them. This CDR3 has 14 amino acids. This chain's CDR3 is CASGARSYNSPLHF. In nucleotides, the CDR3 is TGTGCCAGCGGGGCCCGAAGCTATAATTCACCCCTCCACTTT.

The CDR3 bases are TGTGCCAGCCTCCTGGGGGGGGACGCTTCCTACAATGAGCAGTTCTTC. It codes for CASLLGGDASYNEQFF. This chain joins TRBV7-2 and TRBJ2-1, with 7 nucleotides matching TRBD2. The V segment lost 8 bases and the J segment 1 base; nucleotides outside the gene matches: 11. The CDR3 length is 16 residues. Germline V gene data show CDR1 as SGHTA and CDR2 as FQGNSA. Variable domain in full (rest from reference TRBV7-2 and TRBJ2-1): GAGVSQSPSNKVTEKGKDVELRCDPISGHTALYWYRQSLGQGLEFLIYFQGNSAPDKSGLPSDRFSAERTGGSVSTLTIQRTQQEDSAVYLCASLLGGDASYNEQFFGPGTRLTVL.

The CDR3 loop reads CASSRDSSYNEQFF. Here the CDR3 DNA reads TGTGCCAGCAGCCGCGACTCCTCCTACAATGAGCAGTTCTTC. J is TRBJ2-1 and V is TRBV5-4; D gene ambiguous. Germline loops: CDR1 SGHNT, CDR2 YYREEE (reference sequence). This CDR3 spans 14 amino acids. Trimming cost V 4 bases and J 0 bases, with 8 bases left between them.

The V call is TRBV5-1, the J call TRBJ2-1, with 9 bases fitting TRBD2. CDR1 and CDR2 (germline): SGHRS, YFSETQ. Trimming at V came to 8 bases and at J to 4 bases, leaving 10 bases not matched to a gene. CDR3 size: 15 residues. The CDR3 region is CASSISGGTYNEQFF. The CDR3 DNA sequence: TGCGCCAGTTCAATTAGCGGGGGCACATACAATGAGCAGTTCTTC.

The chain joins TRBV7-6 to TRBJ2-5, with D possibly matching TRBD2 (6 bases). V lost 2 bases to trimming and J lost 5 bases, with 12 bases between them. The CDR3 consists of 14 residues. Per the germline V gene, CDR1 is SGHVS and CDR2 is FNYEAQ. The CDR3 DNA sequence: TGTGCCAGCAGCTTACGGGGGTGGAGTGAGACCCAGTACTTC. Translation: CASSLRGWSETQYF.

The chain is built from TRBV5-1 and TRBJ1-2; 11 bases agree with TRBD1. The CDR3 length is 15 residues. V shed 3 bases, J shed 3 bases, and the junction held 4 bases outside the gene matches. Germline CDR1 and CDR2: SGHRS and YFSETQ. CDR3 nucleotides: TGCGCCAGCAGCTCGGGACAGGGGGTTTACTATGGCTACACCTTC. This encodes CASSSGQGVYYGYTF.

V and J are TRBV10-3 and TRBJ1-2; D not certain. Germline assignment: CDR1 ENHRY and CDR2 SYGVKD. The CDR3 has 14 amino acids. The V end was cut by 0 bases, the J end by 7 bases, with 12 bases between. The CDR3, as DNA: TGTGCCATCAGTGAGTCGGCGGCCTCTGGTGGCTACACCTTC. This encodes CAISESAASGGYTF.

The chain recombines TRBV5-1 with TRBJ2-5, with unresolved D. From germline, CDR1 is SGHRS and CDR2 YFSETQ. This CDR3 contains 13 residues. V lost 0 bases, J lost 4 bases, and 7 bases lay in between. In DNA form, the CDR3 reads TGCGCCAGCAGCTTGGACTACGGAGAGACCCAGTACTTC. Translated: CASSLDYGETQYF. Supplemented by reference TRBV5-1 and TRBJ2-5, the full variable domain reads KAGVTQTPRYLIKTRGQQVTLSCSPISGHRSVSWYQQTPGQGLQFLFEYFSETQRNKGNFPGRFSGRQFSNSRSEMNVSTLELGDSALYLCASSLDYGETQYFGPGTRLLVL.

The V gene is TRBV27, the J gene TRBJ1-1, with a possible D match to TRBD1 (6 bases). V shed 3 bases and J shed 4 bases, with 9 bases lying between them. The CDR3 has 13 amino acids. The germline CDR1 and CDR2 sequences are MNHEY and SMNVEV (reference sequence). CDR3 sequence: CASSFEGGTEAFF. The CDR3, as DNA: TGTGCCAGCAGTTTTGAAGGGGGCACTGAAGCTTTCTTT.

This chain uses TRBV7-9 with TRBJ1-1; TRBD1 agrees at 8 bases. CDR3 length: 14 amino acids. Germline lookup yields CDR1 SEHNR and CDR2 FQNEAQ (reference sequence). J lost 4 bases, V lost 2 bases, and 3 bases had no gene match. CDR3 loop: CASSLTTGATEAFF. CDR3 DNA: TGTGCCAGCAGCTTAACGACAGGGGCCACTGAAGCTTTCTTT.

The chain employs TRBV5-1 and TRBJ2-5; the D is unclear. The germline V and J ends were trimmed by 0 bases and 2 bases, with 14 bases remaining between them. The CDR3 consists of 16 residues. CDR1 and CDR2 (germline): SGHRS, YFSETQ. The CDR3: CASSLATTSVQETQYF. In DNA, the CDR3 is TGCGCCAGCAGCTTGGCCACGACTTCTGTACAAGAGACCCAGTACTTC.

This clone was seen a handful of times. The chain links TRBV11-1 to TRBJ2-3; the D is unclear. V lost 5 bases to trimming and J lost 2 bases, with 14 bases between them. From germline, CDR1 is SGHAT and CDR2 FQDESV (reference sequence). CDR3 length: 15 amino acids. CDR3 sequence (DNA): TGTGCCAGCAGCCTAGAGCCTCACCCCACAGATACGCAGTATTTT. Translated: CASSLEPHPTDTQYF. Supplemented by reference TRBV11-1 and TRBJ2-3, the full variable domain reads EAEVAQSPRYKITEKSQAVAFWCDPISGHATLYWYRQILGQGPELLVQFQDESVVDDSQLPKDRFSAERLKGVDSTLKIQPAELGDSAMYLCASSLEPHPTDTQYFGPGTRLTVL.

This chain links TRBV27 with TRBJ1-5; TRBD1 aligns across 7 bases. Trimming removed 6 bases from V and 1 base from J; junction bases left unmatched: 6. Germline V gene lookup returns CDR1 MNHEY and CDR2 SMNVEV (reference sequence). The CDR3 has 15 residues. CDR3 loop: CASSPRQGSNQPQHF. DNA of the CDR3: TGTGCCAGCAGCCCCCGACAGGGAAGCAATCAGCCCCAGCATTTT.

The gene calls are TRBV9 and TRBJ1-2, with a possible D match to TRBD1 (6 bases). Germline CDR1 reads SGDLS; CDR2 reads YYNGEE. V lost 5 bases to trimming and J lost 3 bases, with 14 bases between them. The CDR3 spans 14 residues. CDR3 sequence reads: CASSAGVGHYGYTF. In DNA form, the CDR3 reads TGTGCCAGCAGTGCAGGGGTTGGGCACTATGGCTACACCTTC.

V usage is TRBV4-1 and J usage is TRBJ1-4; D is perhaps TRBD1 (5 bases). From germline, CDR1 is MGHRA and CDR2 YSYEKL. The CDR3 contains 16 residues. V dropped 3 bases and J dropped 3 bases, with 14 bases sitting between them. This CDR3 reads CASSQGRIGANEKLFF. CDR3 sequence (DNA): TGCGCCAGCAGCCAGGGTAGAATAGGGGCTAATGAAAAACTGTTTTTT.

This sequence joins TRBV5-1 and TRBJ1-4; D gene unclear. The CDR3 totals 15 residues. The V and J ends lost 4 bases and 2 bases respectively, with 12 bases between them. Germline values: CDR1 SGHRS, CDR2 YFSETQ. CDR3 in amino acids: CASSAGHGTNEKLFF. In DNA, the CDR3 is TGCGCCAGCAGCGCGGGTCACGGGACTAATGAAAAACTGTTTTTT.

The CDR3 region is CASSFSIYYGYTF. CDR3 in DNA: TGCGCCAGCAGCTTTAGTATTTACTATGGCTACACCTTC. This rearrangement joins TRBV5-1 to TRBJ1-2; D remains unclear. This CDR3 has 13 residues. Germline CDR1 reads SGHRS; CDR2 reads YFSETQ. V was pared by 2 bases and J by 3 bases, with 8 bases between.

V is TRBV7-6 and J is TRBJ2-1; D is perhaps TRBD1 (6 bases). V was trimmed by 6 bases and J by 10 bases, leaving 25 bases between them. This CDR3 spans 16 amino acids. The germline V gene encodes CDR1 SGHVS and CDR2 FNYEAQ. The DNA of the CDR3 is TGTGCCAGCAGATCTTACGAGGGGGTCGGGTTTGACGAGCAGTTCTTC. Amino acids: CASRSYEGVGFDEQFF.

This chain links TRBV4-3 with TRBJ2-1; 13 nucleotides line up with TRBD2. J was trimmed by 8 bases and V by 1 base; bases with no gene match: 5. The CDR3 is made up of 16 amino acids. Looked up from germline, CDR1 is LGHNA and CDR2 is YSLEER. CDR3 sequence (DNA): TGCGCCAGCAGCCAAGTACTAGCGGGGGGGCCCCATGAGCAGTTCTTC. Protein: CASSQVLAGGPHEQFF.

The rearrangement links TRBV27 to TRBJ2-6, with D perhaps TRBD1 (6 bases). Between the trimmed V and J ends, which lost 6 bases and 4 bases, there was a span of 13 bases. Germline V gene sequence: CDR1 MNHEY, CDR2 SMNVEV (reference sequence). The CDR3 length is 15 residues. CDR3 bases: TGTGCCAGCAGATCCACAGGGCCAGGGGCCAACGTCCTGACTTTC. Its translation is CASRSTGPGANVLTF.

The chain uses TRBV7-9 and TRBJ1-1; D uncertain. Germline V gene data show CDR1 as SEHNR and CDR2 as FQNEAQ (reference sequence). This CDR3 region has 12 residues. Trimming pared 4 bases from V and 14 bases from J, leaving 17 bases between. The CDR3 is CASSSFPQNPFF. The CDR3 DNA follows: TGTGCCAGCAGCTCCTTCCCCCAGAACCCCTTCTTT. Full variable domain (remainder filled in from reference TRBV7-9 and TRBJ1-1): DTGVSQNPRHKITKRGQNVTFRCDPISEHNRLYWYRQTLGQGPEFLTYFQNEAQLEKSRLLSDRFSAERPKGSFSTLEIQRTEQGDSAMYLCASSSFPQNPFFGQGTRLTVV.

V is TRBV15 and J is TRBJ2-1; D might be TRBD1 (5 bases). Germline V lookup: CDR1 LNHNV, CDR2 YYDKDF (reference sequence). V shed 1 base and J shed 13 bases, with 17 bases lying between them. The CDR3 has 14 amino acids. The CDR3 loop is CATSRGSREQPQFF. CDR3 DNA sequence: TGTGCCACCAGCAGAGGGTCCAGGGAACAGCCCCAGTTCTTC.

The V gene is TRBV28, the J gene TRBJ1-2, with no clear D. The CDR3 sequence is 12 residues long. V lost 8 bases, J lost 4 bases, and 11 bases lay in between. The V gene's germline CDR1 is MDHEN and CDR2 SYDVKM. The CDR3 reads CASHSAGYGYTF. CDR3 in DNA: TGTGCCAGCCATTCGGCGGGCTATGGCTACACCTTC.

J is TRBJ2-7 and V is TRBV15, with 9 bases matching TRBD2. Germline lookup yields CDR1 LNHNV and CDR2 YYDKDF (reference sequence). Trimming at V came to 0 bases and at J to 5 bases, leaving 2 bases not matched to a gene. CDR3 size: 14 residues. CDR3 sequence reads: CATSREAGGDEQYF. Here the CDR3 DNA reads TGTGCCACCAGCAGAGAGGCGGGAGGGGACGAGCAGTACTTC.

This chain joins TRBV11-2 and TRBJ2-7, with D possibly TRBD2 on 5 matching bases. V was trimmed by 0 bases and J by 7 bases, leaving 10 bases between them. Germline CDR1 SGHAT, CDR2 FQNNGV. This CDR3 spans 13 amino acids. DNA for the CDR3: TGTGCCAGCAGCTTAGAACTAGGATATGAGCAGTACTTC. Its translation: CASSLELGYEQYF.

Concerning this clone itself: The junction differs from germline at one of its ends, possibly a read error. The chain uses TRBV10-3 and TRBJ2-4, with D perhaps matching TRBD2 (5 bases). There are 17 residues in the CDR3. The germline CDR1 and CDR2 sequences are ENHRY and SYGVKD. The CDR3 spells CAISESPGSLAKNSQYF. CDR3 in DNA: TGTGCCATCAGTGAGTCGCCGGGGTCCTTAGCCAAAAACAGTCAGTACTTC.

V is TRBV2 and J is TRBJ2-1, with TRBD1 identical over 9 bases. Germline V lookup: CDR1 SNHLY, CDR2 FYNNEI. CDR3 length: 14 residues. After removal of 7 bases from V and 5 bases from J, the junction contained 6 bases not matched to a gene. The DNA for the CDR3 is TGTGCCAGCAACCAGAGACAGGGGGACAATGAGCAGTTCTTC. Amino acids: CASNQRQGDNEQFF.

The chain recombines TRBV7-2 with TRBJ1-2; 7 nucleotides line up with TRBD1. The V segment lost 5 bases and the J segment 10 bases; nucleotides outside the gene matches: 10. CDR1 and CDR2 (germline): SGHTA, FQGNSA. There are 13 residues in the CDR3. CDR3 amino acids: CASSTRTGKDYTF. In nucleotides, the CDR3 is TGTGCCAGCAGCACCCGGACAGGCAAGGACTACACCTTC.